This T cell receptor (beta chain) was identified during a study of blood T cell repertoires in COVID-19. About the research overall: Italy, Spain and the United States were the sources of the convalescent and acute COVID-19 samples. Sources were T cells, B-cell-depleted T cells, or PBMCs; the material itself was cDNA or gDNA.

This CDR3 is built from 15 residues. CDR1 is SGHAT, CDR2 FQNNGV, per germline. V gave up 0 bases and J gave up 2 bases, with 8 bases separating them. In the original workflow: Estimation of nucleated cell counts was performed using reference gene primer amplification. Sequenced by immunoSEQ multiplex PCR; TCRdb stores in-frame clones only, minus some. V and J calls and clone size are those listed in that table; D and trimming were worked out from the DNA. Among approximately 210,000 clones listed, 85% to 90% were seen once. The receptor was derived from a man younger than 35 with active or convalescent COVID-19. Sequenced: peripheral blood. The gene calls are TRBV11-2 and TRBJ1-3, with unresolved D. The CDR3 DNA reads TGTGCCAGCAGCTTAGATCCGGTTCCTGGAAACACCATATATTTT. Encoded protein: CASSLDPVPGNTIYF.